This T cell receptor (beta chain) was sequenced in a study of cytomegalovirus exposure and HLA in healthy donors. General study results and limits: About 87% or about 30% of the time was how often most TCR beta V segments were productive, according to an earlier analysis. An analysis that was carried out later associated 15,000 to 20,000 TCR beta sequences with HLA alleles at 0.05 false discovery rate. Analysis was carried out at a later point, and it linked a missense DCLRE1C variant to TCR beta V- and J-gene trimming.

Turning to this clone: Its antigen is undetermined.

The germline V gene encodes CDR1 MNHEY and CDR2 SMNVEV (reference sequence). CDR3 length: 18 amino acids. The trim removed 5 bases at V and 0 bases at J, leaving 15 bases unmatched. PCR amplification relied on 60 Vbeta primers (plus 13 Jbeta primers). Using immunoSEQ multiplex PCR, the repertoire was profiled, and TCRdb retains in-frame clones only, with some absent. Here the sample spans 150,000 to 200,000 clones, around three quarters being singletons. This sequence was found in a woman aged 25 to 39 in good health and CMV-seropositive. The chain combines TRBV27 with TRBJ1-2, with 7 bases aligning to TRBD1. Material: PBMCs. CDR3 loop: CASSHWTGRFVTNYGYTF. CDR3 DNA sequence: TGTGCCAGCAGTCATTGGACAGGCCGTTTTGTAACTAACTATGGCTACACCTTC.